A selection of T cell receptor beta chains follows, all from one sample in a study of blood T cell repertoires in COVID-19. Data came from immunoSEQ multiplex PCR; TCRdb stores just in-frame clones and leaves some out. In the table there are hundreds of thousands of clones, roughly 88% of which are singletons. The sample taken for sequencing was peripheral blood. The receptors were gathered from a woman between 25 and 40 years old who had recovered from COVID-19. CDR3s include the opening cysteine and the closing phenylalanine or tryptophan. Fields, in order: CDR3 DNA, CDR3 protein, D gene, J gene, clone size, V gene. A D gene is named only where the DNA matches it firmly. Expanded clones get a size class; other rows say once, few or many, or leave the size out.

CDR3nt: TGTGCCAGCAGCCAACTCGGGGGTAATGAAAAACTGTTTTTT
CDR3aa: CASSQLGGNEKLFF
d_gene: -
j_gene: TRBJ1-4
abundance: -
v_gene: TRBV7-8

CDR3nt: TGTGCCAGCAGCCATGTGCGCAGCACAGATACGCAGTATTTT
CDR3aa: CASSHVRSTDTQYF
d_gene: -
j_gene: TRBJ2-3
abundance: -
v_gene: TRBV6-2/TRBV6-3

CDR3nt: TGTGCCAGCAGTTTAAGTGGGCAGAATGGCTACACCTTC
CDR3aa: CASSLSGQNGYTF
d_gene: -
j_gene: TRBJ1-2
abundance: few
v_gene: TRBV28

CDR3nt: TGTGCCAGCAGCTTAGCGGGGTTGAACACTGAAGCTTTCTTT
CDR3aa: CASSLAGLNTEAFF
d_gene: -
j_gene: TRBJ1-1
abundance: -
v_gene: TRBV11-2

CDR3nt: TGTGCCAGCACCCCCACAAATACCTACGAGCAGTACTTC
CDR3aa: CASTPTNTYEQYF
d_gene: -
j_gene: TRBJ2-7
abundance: -
v_gene: TRBV6-5

CDR3nt: TGCAGCGGAGGAGGCGGGAGTTATGGCTACACCTTC
CDR3aa: CSGGGGSYGYTF
d_gene: -
j_gene: TRBJ1-2
abundance: once
v_gene: TRBV29-1

CDR3nt: TGTGCCACCAGCAGAGATGACGACAGGGGCTACGAGCAGTACTTC
CDR3aa: CATSRDDDRGYEQYF
d_gene: TRBD1
j_gene: TRBJ2-7
abundance: -
v_gene: TRBV15

CDR3nt: TGTGCCAGCAGCTTTCGATCGGGAAAGAGTTACCGGTCTGGGGCCAACGTCCTGACTTTC
CDR3aa: CASSFRSGKSYRSGANVLTF
d_gene: -
j_gene: TRBJ2-6
abundance: -
v_gene: TRBV11-3

CDR3nt: TGTGCCAGCCGGCCCGGGAGGATTGACTATGGCTACACCTTC
CDR3aa: CASRPGRIDYGYTF
d_gene: -
j_gene: TRBJ1-2
abundance: -
v_gene: TRBV6-5

CDR3nt: TGTGCCAGCAGCTTAGATATGGGCGAAAAACTGTTTTTT
CDR3aa: CASSLDMGEKLFF
d_gene: -
j_gene: TRBJ1-4
abundance: -
v_gene: TRBV7-9

CDR3nt: TGTGCCAGCAGCTTGGGAGGTGAAAAACTGTTTTTT
CDR3aa: CASSLGGEKLFF
d_gene: -
j_gene: TRBJ1-4
abundance: -
v_gene: TRBV7-8

CDR3nt: TGTGCCAGCAGCGCTCCTAGCGGGGGGGTTATCACAGATACGCAGTATTTT
CDR3aa: CASSAPSGGVITDTQYF
d_gene: TRBD2
j_gene: TRBJ2-3
abundance: -
v_gene: TRBV9

CDR3nt: TGTGCCAGCATCCCTGTTATCTCTAGCGGGGGGTCCTACAATGAGCAGTTCTTC
CDR3aa: CASIPVISSGGSYNEQFF
d_gene: TRBD2
j_gene: TRBJ2-1
abundance: -
v_gene: TRBV28

CDR3nt: TGTGCCAGCAGTCTCGGGACAGACTATGGCTACACCTTC
CDR3aa: CASSLGTDYGYTF
d_gene: TRBD1
j_gene: TRBJ1-2
abundance: -
v_gene: TRBV28

CDR3nt: TGCGCCAGCAGCGCCGGACAGGGCTATGGCTACACCTTC
CDR3aa: CASSAGQGYGYTF
d_gene: TRBD1
j_gene: TRBJ1-2
abundance: -
v_gene: TRBV5-1

CDR3nt: TGTGCCAGCTCCGAAGCCCGGGACTACGAGCAGTACTTC
CDR3aa: CASSEARDYEQYF
d_gene: -
j_gene: TRBJ2-7
abundance: once
v_gene: TRBV18

CDR3nt: TGTGCCAGCAGCCCCGCTGACAGGGGAAGCGAAAAACTGTTTTTT
CDR3aa: CASSPADRGSEKLFF
d_gene: TRBD1
j_gene: TRBJ1-4
abundance: -
v_gene: TRBV3-1/TRBV3-2

CDR3nt: TGTGCCGCAACGTTAGCGGGGGGGGAGACCCAGTACTTC
CDR3aa: CAATLAGGETQYF
d_gene: TRBD2
j_gene: TRBJ2-5
abundance: -
v_gene: TRBV6-5

CDR3nt: TGTGCCAGTCGCCACGGGACAGCCTCTGGAAACACCATATATTTT
CDR3aa: CASRHGTASGNTIYF
d_gene: TRBD1
j_gene: TRBJ1-3
abundance: -
v_gene: TRBV19

CDR3nt: TGCGCCAGCAGGAGGACAGGGCGGGGCCCAGATACGCAGTATTTT
CDR3aa: CASRRTGRGPDTQYF
d_gene: TRBD1
j_gene: TRBJ2-3
abundance: -
v_gene: TRBV5-1

CDR3nt: TGTGCCAGCAGCTTGACAGGGCGGCGTAATGAAAAACTGTTTTTT
CDR3aa: CASSLTGRRNEKLFF
d_gene: -
j_gene: TRBJ1-4
abundance: -
v_gene: TRBV5-4

CDR3nt: TGTGCCAGCAGCTCCGGTGGGGGGGCGCTTCATGGCTACACCTTC
CDR3aa: CASSSGGGALHGYTF
d_gene: -
j_gene: TRBJ1-2
abundance: -
v_gene: TRBV6-2/TRBV6-3

CDR3nt: TGTGCCACCAGCAGACTAGGGGGGGGGAACAATGAGCAGTTCTTC
CDR3aa: CATSRLGGGNNEQFF
d_gene: -
j_gene: TRBJ2-1
abundance: -
v_gene: TRBV15

CDR3nt: TGTGCCAGCAGCGAGACTTCCAGGGGGACTAATGAAAAACTGTTTTTT
CDR3aa: CASSETSRGTNEKLFF
d_gene: TRBD1
j_gene: TRBJ1-4
abundance: few
v_gene: TRBV9

CDR3nt: TGTGCCAGCAGTCCCCTCAGAGGAGAGAATTCACCCCTCCACTTT
CDR3aa: CASSPLRGENSPLHF
d_gene: -
j_gene: TRBJ1-6
abundance: -
v_gene: TRBV2

CDR3nt: TGTGCCAGCAGTGTAGAGGACAGGGGGCGCTCTGGAAACACCATATATTTT
CDR3aa: CASSVEDRGRSGNTIYF
d_gene: TRBD1
j_gene: TRBJ1-3
abundance: -
v_gene: TRBV28

CDR3nt: TGTGCCAGCAGTTTATCGAGCGGGGCGTTGAATGAGCAGTTCTTC
CDR3aa: CASSLSSGALNEQFF
d_gene: TRBD2
j_gene: TRBJ2-1
abundance: -
v_gene: TRBV27